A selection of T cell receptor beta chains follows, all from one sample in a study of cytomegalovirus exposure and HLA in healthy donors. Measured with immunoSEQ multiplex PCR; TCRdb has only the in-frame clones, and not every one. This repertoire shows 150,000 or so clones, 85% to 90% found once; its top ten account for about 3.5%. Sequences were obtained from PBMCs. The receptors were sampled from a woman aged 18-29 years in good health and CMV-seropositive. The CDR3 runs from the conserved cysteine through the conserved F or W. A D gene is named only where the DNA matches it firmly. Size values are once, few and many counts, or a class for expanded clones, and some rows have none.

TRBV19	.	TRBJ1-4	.	CASSISDTVNEKLFF	TGTGCCAGTAGTATATCCGATACTGTGAATGAAAAACTGTTTTTT
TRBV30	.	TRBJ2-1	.	CAWRLRLGGYNEQFF	TGTGCCTGGAGACTACGGTTGGGGGGCTACAATGAGCAGTTCTTC
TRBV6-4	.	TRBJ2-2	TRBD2	CASSPSGRGTGELFF	TGTGCCAGCAGTCCGAGCGGGAGAGGGACCGGGGAGCTGTTTTTT
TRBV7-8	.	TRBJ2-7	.	CASSLERARGGSYEQYF	TGTGCCAGCAGCTTAGAAAGGGCCCGGGGAGGATCCTACGAGCAGTACTTC
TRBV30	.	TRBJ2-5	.	CAWSRTVQETQYF	TGTGCCTGGAGTAGGACAGTACAAGAGACCCAGTACTTC
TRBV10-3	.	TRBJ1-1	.	CAISESGGTEAFF	TGTGCCATCAGTGAGTCTGGGGGGACTGAAGCTTTCTTT
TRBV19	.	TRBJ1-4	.	CASSVQQGVNEKLFF	TGTGCCAGTAGTGTCCAACAGGGCGTAAATGAAAAACTGTTTTTT
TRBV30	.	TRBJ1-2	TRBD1	CAWKQGDGGSGIGNGYTF	TGTGCCTGGAAACAGGGGGACGGCGGTTCGGGAATTGGGAATGGCTACACCTTC
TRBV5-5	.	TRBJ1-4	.	CASSLTENEKLFF	TGTGCCAGCAGTTTGACAGAAAATGAAAAACTGTTTTTT
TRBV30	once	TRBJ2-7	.	CAWTSGTYEQYF	TGTGCCTGGACGTCCGGGACCTACGAGCAGTACTTC
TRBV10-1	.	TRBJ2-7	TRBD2	CASSENIAGNSYEQYF	TGCGCCAGCAGTGAGAATATAGCGGGCAACTCCTACGAGCAGTACTTC
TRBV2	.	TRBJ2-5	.	CASSEKGSVSQETQYF	TGTGCCAGCAGTGAAAAAGGTAGCGTATCACAAGAGACCCAGTACTTC
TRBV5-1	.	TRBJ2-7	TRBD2	CASSLETSGISSYEQYF	TGCGCCAGCAGCTTGGAGACTAGCGGGATTAGCTCCTACGAGCAGTACTTC
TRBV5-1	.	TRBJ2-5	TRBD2	CASSWGTSGKETQYF	TGCGCCAGCAGTTGGGGGACTAGCGGGAAAGAGACCCAGTACTTC
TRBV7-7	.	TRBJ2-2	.	CASSQSSGELFF	TGTGCTAGCAGTCAAAGCTCCGGGGAGCTGTTTTTT
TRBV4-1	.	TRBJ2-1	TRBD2	CASSQDRGGRAYNEQFF	TGCGCCAGCAGCCAAGATCGCGGCGGGAGGGCCTACAATGAGCAGTTCTTC
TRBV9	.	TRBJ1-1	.	CASSVLPGGNTEAFF	TGTGCCAGCAGCGTACTCCCGGGGGGGAACACTGAAGCTTTCTTT
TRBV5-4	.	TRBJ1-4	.	CASSRDSTATNEKLFF	TGTGCCAGCAGCCGAGACTCGACAGCAACTAATGAAAAACTGTTTTTT
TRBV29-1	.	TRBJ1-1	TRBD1	CSVVVSTGTGAFF	TGCAGCGTTGTGGTTTCGACCGGGACAGGGGCTTTCTTT
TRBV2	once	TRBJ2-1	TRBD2	CASRQTGTSGTGEQFF	TGTGCCAGCAGACAGACCGGGACTAGCGGTACTGGTGAGCAGTTCTTC
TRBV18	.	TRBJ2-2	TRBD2	CASSPGLAGRMNTGELFF	TGTGCCAGCTCACCGGGACTAGCGGGACGTATGAACACCGGGGAGCTGTTTTTT
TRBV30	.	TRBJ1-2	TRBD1	CAWNTGGQGYFVGYTF	TGTGCCTGGAATACAGGAGGACAGGGTTATTTTGTTGGCTACACCTTC
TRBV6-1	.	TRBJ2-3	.	CASSEGLVLDTQYF	TGTGCCAGCAGTGAAGGGCTAGTCCTAGATACGCAGTATTTT
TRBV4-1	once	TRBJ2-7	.	CASSQVQGSYEQYF	TGCGCCAGCAGCCAAGTACAGGGCTCCTACGAGCAGTACTTC
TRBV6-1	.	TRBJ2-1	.	CASGRDLHNEQFF	TGTGCCAGCGGAAGGGACTTACACAATGAGCAGTTCTTC
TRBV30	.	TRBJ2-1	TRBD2	CARGTSGRFHEQFF	TGTGCCCGGGGGACTAGCGGGAGGTTCCATGAGCAGTTCTTC
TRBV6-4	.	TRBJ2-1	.	CASSTLAFGNEQFF	TGTGCCAGCAGTACGCTCGCCTTCGGGAATGAGCAGTTCTTC
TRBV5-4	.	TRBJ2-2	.	CASSLPEALVTGELFF	TGTGCCAGCAGCTTACCAGAAGCGCTGGTCACCGGGGAGCTGTTTTTT
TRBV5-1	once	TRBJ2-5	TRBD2	CASSLGGTSGTQETQYF	TGCGCCAGCAGCTTAGGCGGCACTAGCGGGACCCAAGAGACCCAGTACTTC
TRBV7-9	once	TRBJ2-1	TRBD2	CASRWTSGRDNEQFF	TGTGCCAGCAGGTGGACTAGCGGAAGGGACAATGAGCAGTTCTTC
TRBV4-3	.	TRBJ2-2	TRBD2	CASSRLAGTNTGELFF	TGCGCCAGCAGCCGGCTAGCGGGGACGAACACCGGGGAGCTGTTTTTT
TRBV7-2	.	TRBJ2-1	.	CASSLALSASEQFF	TGTGCCAGCAGCTTAGCTTTAAGCGCGAGTGAGCAGTTCTTC
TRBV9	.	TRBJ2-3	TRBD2	CASSARTGGVRTDTQYF	TGTGCCAGCAGCGCACGGACGGGAGGGGTAAGGACAGATACGCAGTATTTT
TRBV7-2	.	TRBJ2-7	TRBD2	CASSLDGTSGAYEQYF	TGTGCCAGCAGCTTAGACGGGACTAGCGGTGCCTACGAGCAGTACTTC
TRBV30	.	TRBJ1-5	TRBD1	CAWSGTGTHQPQHF	TGTGCCTGGAGTGGGACAGGGACTCATCAGCCCCAGCATTTT
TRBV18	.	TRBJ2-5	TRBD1	CASSPTGANQETQYF	TGTGCCAGCTCACCGACAGGGGCCAACCAAGAGACCCAGTACTTC
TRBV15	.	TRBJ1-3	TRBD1	CATSRQGDGNTIYF	TGTGCCACCAGCCGACAGGGGGATGGAAACACCATATATTTT
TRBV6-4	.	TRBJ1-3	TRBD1	CASSSTGGSGNTIYF	TGTGCCAGCAGTTCTACAGGGGGATCAGGAAACACCATATATTTT
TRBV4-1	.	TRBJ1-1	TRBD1	CASSHPDRASAEAFF	TGCGCCAGCAGCCATCCCGACAGGGCTTCGGCGGAAGCTTTCTTT
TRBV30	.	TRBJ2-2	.	CAWSRGITGELFF	TGTGCCTGGAGTCGGGGAATAACCGGGGAGCTGTTTTTT
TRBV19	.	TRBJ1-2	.	CASSLQQENYGYTF	TGTGCCAGTAGTCTTCAACAGGAAAACTATGGCTACACCTTC
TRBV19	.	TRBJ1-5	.	CASSIDGSGGNQPQHF	TGTGCCAGTAGTATAGACGGGTCCGGCGGCAATCAGCCCCAGCATTTT
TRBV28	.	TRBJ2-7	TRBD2	CASSRPRTSGRVGSYEQYF	TGTGCCAGCAGTCGACCCAGGACTAGCGGGAGGGTAGGCTCCTACGAGCAGTACTTC
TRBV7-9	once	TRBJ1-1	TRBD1	CASRSTGVAFF	TGTGCCAGCAGAAGCACAGGGGTAGCTTTCTTT
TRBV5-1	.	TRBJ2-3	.	CASSAGPDNTDTQYF	TGCGCCAGCAGCGCGGGACCTGATAACACAGATACGCAGTATTTT
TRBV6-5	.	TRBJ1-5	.	CASSLAGGNQPQHF	TGTGCCAGCAGCCTCGCGGGGGGCAATCAGCCCCAGCATTTT
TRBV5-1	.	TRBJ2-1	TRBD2	CASRRTSGLTGPYNEQFF	TGCGCCAGCAGAAGGACTAGCGGATTGACGGGTCCCTACAATGAGCAGTTCTTC
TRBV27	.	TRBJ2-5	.	CASSLTWQGVGTQYF	TGTGCCAGCAGTTTAACTTGGCAGGGTGTGGGGACCCAGTACTTC
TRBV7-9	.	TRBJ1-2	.	CASSLGAGNGYTF	TGTGCCAGCAGCTTAGGGGCAGGCAATGGCTACACCTTC
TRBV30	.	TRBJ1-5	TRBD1	CAWSPRDRDNQPQHF	TGTGCCTGGAGTCCCCGGGACAGGGACAATCAGCCCCAGCATTTT
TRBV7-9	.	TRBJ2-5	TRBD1	CASRLQGPQETQYF	TGTGCCAGCAGACTACAGGGGCCTCAAGAGACCCAGTACTTC
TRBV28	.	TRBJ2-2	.	CASSRVANTGELFF	TGTGCCAGCAGTCGGGTGGCGAACACCGGGGAGCTGTTTTTT
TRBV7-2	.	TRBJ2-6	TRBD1	CASSVGTGSTGANVLTF	TGTGCCAGCAGCGTCGGGACAGGGTCTACTGGGGCCAACGTCCTGACTTTC
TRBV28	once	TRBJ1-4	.	CASRLDSATNEKLFF	TGTGCCAGCAGGCTCGACAGTGCAACTAATGAAAAACTGTTTTTT
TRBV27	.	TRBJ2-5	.	CASSFFNGREYF	TGTGCCAGCAGTTTTTTCAACGGCCGGGAGTACTTC
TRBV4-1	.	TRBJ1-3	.	CASSLNRDTGNTIYF	TGCGCCAGCAGCCTGAACCGGGACACAGGAAACACCATATATTTT
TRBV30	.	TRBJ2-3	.	CAWTPSVVDTQYF	TGTGCCTGGACCCCCTCAGTCGTAGATACGCAGTATTTT